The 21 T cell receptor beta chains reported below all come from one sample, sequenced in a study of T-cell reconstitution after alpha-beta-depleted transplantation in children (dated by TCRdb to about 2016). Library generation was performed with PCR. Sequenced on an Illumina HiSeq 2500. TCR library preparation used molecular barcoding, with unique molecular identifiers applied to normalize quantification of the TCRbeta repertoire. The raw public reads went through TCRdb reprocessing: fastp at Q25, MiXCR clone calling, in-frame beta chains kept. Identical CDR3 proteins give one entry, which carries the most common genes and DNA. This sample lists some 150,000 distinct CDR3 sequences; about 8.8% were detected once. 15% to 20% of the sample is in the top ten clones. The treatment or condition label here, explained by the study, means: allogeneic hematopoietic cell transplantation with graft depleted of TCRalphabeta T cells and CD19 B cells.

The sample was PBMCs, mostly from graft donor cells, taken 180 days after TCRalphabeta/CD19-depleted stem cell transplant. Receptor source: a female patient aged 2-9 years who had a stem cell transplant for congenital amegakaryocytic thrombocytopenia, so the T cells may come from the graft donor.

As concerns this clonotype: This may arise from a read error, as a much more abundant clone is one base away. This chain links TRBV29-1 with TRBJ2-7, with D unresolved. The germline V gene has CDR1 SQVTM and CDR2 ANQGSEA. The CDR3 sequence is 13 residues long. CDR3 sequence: CIVSDPQSLEQYF. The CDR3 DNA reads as TGCATCGTTTCGGACCCACAATCCCTCGAGCAGTACTTC.

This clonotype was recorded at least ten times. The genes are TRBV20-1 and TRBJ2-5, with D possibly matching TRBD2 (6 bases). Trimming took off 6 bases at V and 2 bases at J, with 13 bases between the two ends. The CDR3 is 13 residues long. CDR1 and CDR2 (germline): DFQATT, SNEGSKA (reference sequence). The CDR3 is CSARRGPQETQYF. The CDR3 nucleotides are TGCAGTGCCCGGCGGGGACCTCAAGAGACCCAGTACTTC.

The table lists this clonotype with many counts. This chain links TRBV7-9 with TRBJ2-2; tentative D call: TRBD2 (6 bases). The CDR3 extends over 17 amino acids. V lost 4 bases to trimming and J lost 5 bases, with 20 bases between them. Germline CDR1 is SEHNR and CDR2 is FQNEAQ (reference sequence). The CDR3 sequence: CASSSSTSRGLTGELFF. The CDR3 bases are TGTGCCAGCAGCTCCTCGACTAGTAGGGGCCTTACCGGGGAGCTGTTTTTT.

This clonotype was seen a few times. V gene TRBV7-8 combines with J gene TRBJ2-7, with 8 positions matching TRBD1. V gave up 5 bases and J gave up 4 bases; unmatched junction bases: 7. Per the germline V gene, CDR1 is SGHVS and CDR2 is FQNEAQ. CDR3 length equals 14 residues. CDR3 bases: TGTGCCAGCAGCCTATGGACAGGGCTATACGAGCAGTACTTC. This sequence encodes CASSLWTGLYEQYF.

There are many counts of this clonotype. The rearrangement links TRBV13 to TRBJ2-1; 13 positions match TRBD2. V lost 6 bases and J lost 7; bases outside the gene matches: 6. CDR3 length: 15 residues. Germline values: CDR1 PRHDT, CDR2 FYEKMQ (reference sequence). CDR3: CASRAGLAGRNEQFF. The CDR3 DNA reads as TGTGCCAGCAGGGCGGGACTAGCGGGACGGAATGAGCAGTTCTTC.

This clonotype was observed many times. The CDR3 region is CSARVTGPYPGELFF. The CDR3 bases are TGCAGTGCTAGAGTTACGGGACCCTACCCCGGGGAGCTGTTTTTT. V usage is TRBV20-1 and J usage is TRBJ2-2, with D perhaps given as TRBD1 or TRBD2 (5 bases each). The CDR3 runs to 15 residues. CDR1 and CDR2 (germline): DFQATT, SNEGSKA (reference sequence). Deletions cut 1 base from V and 6 bases from J, with 15 bases between.

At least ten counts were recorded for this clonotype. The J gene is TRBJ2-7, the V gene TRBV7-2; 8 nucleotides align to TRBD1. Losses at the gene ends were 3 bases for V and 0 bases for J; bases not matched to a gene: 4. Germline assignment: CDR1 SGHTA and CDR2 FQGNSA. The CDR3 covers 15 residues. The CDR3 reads CASSLRQGFSYEQYF. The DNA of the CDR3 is TGTGCCAGCAGCTTGCGACAGGGGTTCTCCTACGAGCAGTACTTC.

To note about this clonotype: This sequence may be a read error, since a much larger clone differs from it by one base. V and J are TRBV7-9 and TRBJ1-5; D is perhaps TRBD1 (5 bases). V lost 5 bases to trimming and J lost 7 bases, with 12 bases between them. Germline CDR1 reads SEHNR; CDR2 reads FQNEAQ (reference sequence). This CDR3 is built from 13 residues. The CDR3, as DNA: TGTGCCAGCAGCACGGGTGGGGGGCAGCCCCAGCATTTT. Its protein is CASSTGGGQPQHF.

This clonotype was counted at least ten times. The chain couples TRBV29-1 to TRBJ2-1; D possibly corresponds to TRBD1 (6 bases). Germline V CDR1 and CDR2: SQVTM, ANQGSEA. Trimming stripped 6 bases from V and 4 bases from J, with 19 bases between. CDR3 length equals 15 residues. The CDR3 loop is CSVDGQLYRYNEQFF. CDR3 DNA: TGCAGCGTGGACGGACAGCTCTACAGGTACAATGAGCAGTTCTTC.

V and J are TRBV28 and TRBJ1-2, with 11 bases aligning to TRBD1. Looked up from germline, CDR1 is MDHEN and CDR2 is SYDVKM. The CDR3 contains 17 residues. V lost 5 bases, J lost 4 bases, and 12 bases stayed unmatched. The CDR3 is CASSPRDRGFHAYGYTF. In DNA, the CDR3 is TGTGCCAGCAGTCCTAGGGACAGGGGGTTCCATGCCTATGGCTACACCTTC.

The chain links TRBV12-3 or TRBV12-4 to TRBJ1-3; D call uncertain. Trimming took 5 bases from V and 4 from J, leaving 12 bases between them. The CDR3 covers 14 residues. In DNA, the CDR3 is TGTGCCAGCAGTCCCCGGCGCGGCGGAAACACCATATATTTT. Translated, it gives CASSPRRGGNTIYF.

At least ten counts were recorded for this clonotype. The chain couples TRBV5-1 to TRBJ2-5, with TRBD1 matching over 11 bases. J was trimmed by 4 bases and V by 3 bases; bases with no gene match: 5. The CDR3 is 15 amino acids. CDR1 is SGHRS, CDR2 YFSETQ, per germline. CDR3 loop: CASSSGTGGGETQYF. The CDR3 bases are TGCGCCAGCAGCTCAGGGACAGGGGGAGGAGAGACCCAGTACTTC.

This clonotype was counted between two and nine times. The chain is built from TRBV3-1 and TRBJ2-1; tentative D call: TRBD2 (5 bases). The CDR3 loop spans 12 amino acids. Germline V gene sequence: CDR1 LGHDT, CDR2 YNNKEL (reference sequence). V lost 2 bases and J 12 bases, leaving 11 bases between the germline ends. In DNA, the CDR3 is TGTGCCAGCAGCCAAATCACTAGTAGGCAGTTCTTC. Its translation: CASSQITSRQFF.

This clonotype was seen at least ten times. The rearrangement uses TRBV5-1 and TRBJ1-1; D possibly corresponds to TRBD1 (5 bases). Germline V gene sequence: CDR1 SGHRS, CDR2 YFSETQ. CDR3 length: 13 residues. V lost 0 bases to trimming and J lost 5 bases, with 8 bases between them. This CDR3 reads CASSLAGRTEAFF. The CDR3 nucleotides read TGCGCCAGCAGCTTGGCAGGGAGGACTGAAGCTTTCTTT.

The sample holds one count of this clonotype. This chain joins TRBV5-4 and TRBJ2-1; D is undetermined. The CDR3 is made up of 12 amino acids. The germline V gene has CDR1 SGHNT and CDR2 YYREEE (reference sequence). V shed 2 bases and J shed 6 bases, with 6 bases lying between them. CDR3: CASSFGVNEQFF. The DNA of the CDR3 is TGTGCCAGCAGCTTTGGTGTCAATGAGCAGTTCTTC. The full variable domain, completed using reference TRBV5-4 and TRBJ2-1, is ETGVTQSPTHLIKTRGQQVTLRCSSQSGHNTVSWYQQALGQGPQFIFQYYREEENGRGNFPPRFSGLQFPNYSSELNVNALELDDSALYLCASSFGVNEQFFGPGTRLTVL.

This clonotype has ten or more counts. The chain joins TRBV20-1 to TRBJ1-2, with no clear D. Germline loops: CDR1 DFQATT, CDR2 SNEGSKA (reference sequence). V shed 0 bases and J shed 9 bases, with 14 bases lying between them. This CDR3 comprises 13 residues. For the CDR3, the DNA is TGCAGTGCTAGAGATCCGGCTGTATGGAGCTACACCTTC. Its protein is CSARDPAVWSYTF.

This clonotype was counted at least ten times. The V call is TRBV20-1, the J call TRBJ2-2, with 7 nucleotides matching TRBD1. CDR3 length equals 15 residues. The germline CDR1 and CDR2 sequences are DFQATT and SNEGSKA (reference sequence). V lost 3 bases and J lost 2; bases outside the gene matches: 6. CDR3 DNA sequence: TGCAGTGCTAGTCCGGGACAGATAAACACCGGGGAGCTGTTTTTT. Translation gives CSASPGQINTGELFF.

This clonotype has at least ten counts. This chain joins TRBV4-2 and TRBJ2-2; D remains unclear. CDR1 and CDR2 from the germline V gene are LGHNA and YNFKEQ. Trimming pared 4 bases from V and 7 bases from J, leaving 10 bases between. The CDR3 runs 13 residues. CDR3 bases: TGTGCCAGCAGCCGAAAAGCCAGCGGGGAGCTGTTTTTT. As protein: CASSRKASGELFF.

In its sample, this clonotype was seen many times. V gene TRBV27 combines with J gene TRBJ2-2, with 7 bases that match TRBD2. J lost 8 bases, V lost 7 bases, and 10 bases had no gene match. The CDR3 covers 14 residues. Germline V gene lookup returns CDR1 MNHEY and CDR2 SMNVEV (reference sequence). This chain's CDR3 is CASITSASGGELFF. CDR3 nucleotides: TGTGCCAGCATTACTAGCGCAAGTGGGGGGGAGCTGTTTTTT.

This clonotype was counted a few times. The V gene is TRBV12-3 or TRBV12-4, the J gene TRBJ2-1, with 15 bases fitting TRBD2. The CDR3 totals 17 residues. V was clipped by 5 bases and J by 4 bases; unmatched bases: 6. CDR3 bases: TGTGCCAGCAGTATGGGACTAGCGGGGGGCGGTTACAATGAGCAGTTCTTC. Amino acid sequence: CASSMGLAGGGYNEQFF.

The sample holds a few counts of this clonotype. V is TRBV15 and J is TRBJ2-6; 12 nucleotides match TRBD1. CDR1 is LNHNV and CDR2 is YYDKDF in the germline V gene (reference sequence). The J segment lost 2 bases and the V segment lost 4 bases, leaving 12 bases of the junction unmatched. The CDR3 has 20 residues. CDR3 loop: CATSKMAAGTGGTGANVLTF. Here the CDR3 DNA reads TGTGCCACCAGCAAGATGGCTGCCGGGACAGGGGGCACTGGGGCCAACGTCCTGACTTTC.